The 24 T cell receptor beta chains below come from one sample, sequenced in a study of cytomegalovirus exposure and HLA in healthy donors (dated by TCRdb to the late 2010s). The library was made by the immunoSEQ multiplex PCR assay. The multiplex PCR relied on a mix of 60 forward primers for TCR Vbeta segments and 13 reverse primers for TCR Jbeta segments. Imported from immuneACCESS, the table was reduced by TCRdb to in-frame sequences with V and J called. These copies leave out some clones; in studies compared against another copy, an unresolved V gene accounts for under half, and the cause of the remainder is not known. The sample records 100,000 to 150,000 clones, about a sixth of which are singletons. Jointly, the top ten make up approximately 2.9% of the sample. The sample consisted of PBMCs. The receptors were gathered from a female donor in good health and CMV-seropositive.

This chain joins TRBV21-1 and TRBJ2-7; the table's TRBD2 call for D was not verified on the DNA. TRBV21-1 corresponds to a pseudogene. CDR3 length: 16 residues. The CDR3 loop reads CASSASGRGARNEQYF. CDR3 DNA: TGTGCCAGCAGCGCAAGTGGTCGGGGGGCTAGGAACGAGCAGTACTTC.

In this sample, this clone turned up a few times. The CDR3 DNA follows: TGTGCCATCAACGATAACCCGACAGGGTATCCCTACGAGCAGTACTTC. Residues: CAINDNPTGYPYEQYF. The chain couples TRBV10-3 to TRBJ2-7, with 7 bases aligning to TRBD1. V was pared by 7 bases and J by 2 bases, with 14 bases of the junction left unmatched. The germline CDR1 and CDR2 sequences are ENHRY and SYGVKD. CDR3 length: 16 amino acids.

This clone occurred a few times. The gene calls are TRBV7-9 and TRBJ1-1, with a tentative D call TRBD1 (5 bases). Germline-derived CDR1 and CDR2 are SEHNR and FQNEAQ (reference sequence). Trimming removed 5 bases at V and 1 base at J, with 11 bases between. The CDR3 is 14 residues long. The CDR3 reads CASSVKTGNTEAFF. The CDR3 DNA reads as TGTGCCAGCAGCGTCAAAACAGGGAACACTGAAGCTTTCTTT.

This clone occurred a few times. The chain employs TRBV29-1 and TRBJ2-3, with D possibly being TRBD1 (5 bases). This CDR3 region has 15 residues. CDR1 is SQVTM, CDR2 ANQGSEA, per germline. V shed 4 bases and J shed 3 bases, with 17 bases lying between them. The CDR3, as DNA: TGCAGCGTTGGCTTCCAGGGTATGAAGACAGATACGCAGTATTTT. It encodes CSVGFQGMKTDTQYF.

The gene calls are TRBV7-7 and TRBJ2-1; 9 nucleotides match TRBD2. Germline V gives CDR1 SSHAT, CDR2 FNYEAQ (reference sequence). The CDR3 loop spans 15 amino acids. V gave up 5 bases and J gave up 4 bases; unmatched junction bases: 6. The CDR3, as DNA: TGTGCCAGCAGCCTAAGCGGGGGGCCGTACAATGAGCAGTTCTTC. This translates into CASSLSGGPYNEQFF.

The chain is built from TRBV5-1 and TRBJ2-7; 7 bases map to TRBD1. The V and J ends lost 4 bases and 3 bases, in that order; junction bases with no gene match: 10. The CDR3 contains 15 residues. Per germline, CDR1 SGHRS and CDR2 YFSETQ. The CDR3 DNA follows: TGCGCCAGCAGCCCTTCACTGGGACAGATCTACGAGCAGTACTTC. It is translated as CASSPSLGQIYEQYF.

The V gene is TRBV27, the J gene TRBJ2-1, with D maybe TRBD2 (6 bases). Between the trimmed V and J ends, which lost 2 bases and 1 base, there was a span of 9 bases. The CDR3 contains 15 residues. Germline CDR1 reads MNHEY; CDR2 reads SMNVEV (reference sequence). Here the CDR3 reads CASSLERVSYNEQFF. The CDR3 DNA sequence: TGTGCCAGCAGTTTAGAGCGGGTGTCCTACAATGAGCAGTTCTTC.

This clone was picked up a small number of times. CDR3 DNA sequence: TGTGCCAGCAGCTTAGCCTTAACCGGGACAGGCTACGAGCAGTACTTC. This codes for CASSLALTGTGYEQYF. This rearrangement joins TRBV11-2 to TRBJ2-7; 8 bases are a match to TRBD1. V trimming: 1 base; J trimming: 3 bases; junction bases outside the gene matches: 8. CDR1 and CDR2 (germline): SGHAT, FQNNGV. The CDR3 length is 16 residues.

The chain uses TRBV28 and TRBJ2-7, with D perhaps matching TRBD1 (6 bases). The ends were cut back, 5 bases at V and 2 bases at J, with 16 bases in the middle. The CDR3 is made up of 15 amino acids. Germline V gene data show CDR1 as MDHEN and CDR2 as SYDVKM. CDR3 bases: TGTGCCAGCAGTCCACCACAGGGAAGGCCCTACGAGCAGTACTTC. Amino acid sequence: CASSPPQGRPYEQYF. Complete variable domain (other parts from reference TRBV28 and TRBJ2-7): DVKVTQSSRYLVKRTGEKVFLECVQDMDHENMFWYRQDPGLGLRLIYFSYDVKMKEKGDIPEGYSVSREKKERFSLILESASTNQTSMYLCASSPPQGRPYEQYFGPGTRLTVT.

CDR3 sequence reads: CAIGTVGYGYTF. As DNA, the CDR3 is TGTGCCATCGGGACAGTGGGCTATGGCTACACCTTC. This chain links TRBV7-9 with TRBJ1-2, with 7 bases aligning to TRBD1. Trimming at V came to 10 bases and at J to 4 bases, leaving 6 bases not matched to a gene. The V gene's germline CDR1 is SEHNR and CDR2 FQNEAQ (reference sequence). The CDR3 has 12 amino acids. The full variable domain, its missing parts supplied by reference TRBV7-9 and TRBJ1-2, is DTGVSQNPRHKITKRGQNVTFRCDPISEHNRLYWYRQTLGQGPEFLTYFQNEAQLEKSRLLSDRFSAERPKGSFSTLEIQRTEQGDSAMYLCAIGTVGYGYTFGSGTRLTVV.

This chain connects TRBV21-1 to TRBJ1-2. TRBV21-1 is a listed pseudogene. The CDR3 length is 16 residues. For the CDR3, the DNA is TGTGCCAGCACTGACGAGAGCGGGGAGTCTAACTATGGCTACACCTTC. It specifies CASTDESGESNYGYTF.

The sample holds a few counts of this clone. The chain employs TRBV2 and TRBJ1-2; D remains unclear. Trimming removed 6 bases from V and 2 bases from J, with 10 bases in between. The CDR3 has 13 residues. CDR1 and CDR2 (germline): SNHLY, FYNNEI. The CDR3 DNA is TGTGCCAGCAGCCTCGCCCGGAACTATGGCTACACCTTC. Translating it yields CASSLARNYGYTF.

The chain links TRBV19 to TRBJ2-2; the D is unclear. The CDR3 has 14 amino acids. CDR1 and CDR2 from the germline V gene are LNHDA and SQIVND (reference sequence). V was cut by 0 bases and J by 1 base, with 3 bases left in between. CDR3 loop: CASSIDGNTGELFF. The CDR3 region has the DNA TGTGCCAGTAGTATAGACGGGAACACCGGGGAGCTGTTTTTT. Using reference TRBV19 and TRBJ2-2 for the parts outside the CDR3, the full variable domain is DGGITQSPKYLFRKEGQNVTLSCEQNLNHDAMYWYRQDPGQGLRLIYYSQIVNDFQKGDIAEGYSVSREKKESFPLTVTSAQKNPTAFYLCASSIDGNTGELFFGEGSRLTVL.

This clone was found a few times. V gene TRBV4-2 combines with J gene TRBJ1-6, with TRBD1 matching 8 bases. The CDR3 length is 16 residues. V was pared by 5 bases and J by 4 bases, with 7 bases of the junction left unmatched. The germline V gene encodes CDR1 LGHNA and CDR2 YNFKEQ. CDR3 DNA sequence: TGTGCCAGCAGCTCGCTGACAGGGGTTTATAATTCACCCCTCCACTTT. Translation: CASSSLTGVYNSPLHF.

The table lists this clone with many counts. The rearrangement uses TRBV2 and TRBJ2-7; TRBD1 agrees at 7 bases. With V trimmed by 6 bases and J by 6 bases, 14 bases remained unmatched. Germline CDR1 is SNHLY and CDR2 is FYNNEI. CDR3 length: 15 amino acids. In DNA form, the CDR3 reads TGTGCCAGCAGAGATCCAGGGGGTTTTATCTCCGAGCAGTACTTC. This gives the protein CASRDPGGFISEQYF.

V is TRBV7-9 and J is TRBJ2-5, with 8 nucleotides matching TRBD2. J gave up 5 bases and V 2 bases, and 7 bases lay outside the gene matches. CDR1 is SEHNR and CDR2 is FQNEAQ in the germline V gene (reference sequence). The CDR3 covers 15 residues. The CDR3 DNA sequence: TGTGCCAGCAGCTTATCACGGGGCGGGGGGGAGACCCAGTACTTC. It specifies CASSLSRGGGETQYF.

This clone has more than one count but fewer than ten. V is TRBV4-3 and J is TRBJ1-1, with a possible D match to TRBD1 (5 bases). CDR1 and CDR2 from the germline V gene are LGHNA and YSLEER. The CDR3 loop spans 15 amino acids. Trimming removed 1 base at V and 7 bases at J, with 16 bases between. CDR3 DNA sequence: TGCGCCAGCAGCCAAGGATCCCAGGGCGGCGGTGAAGCTTTCTTT. Amino acid sequence: CASSQGSQGGGEAFF.

V usage is TRBV5-1 and J usage is TRBJ1-6, with 9 bases fitting TRBD1. Looked up from germline, CDR1 is SGHRS and CDR2 is YFSETQ. This CDR3 is 15 amino acids long. Unmatched junction bases numbered 5, after V lost 4 bases and J lost 6 bases. The DNA of the CDR3 is TGCGCCAGCAGCCGTACAGGGGGCTTTAATTCACCCCTCCACTTT. Its protein product is CASSRTGGFNSPLHF. The entire variable domain, with the rest obtained from reference TRBV5-1 and TRBJ1-6, is as follows: KAGVTQTPRYLIKTRGQQVTLSCSPISGHRSVSWYQQTPGQGLQFLFEYFSETQRNKGNFPGRFSGRQFSNSRSEMNVSTLELGDSALYLCASSRTGGFNSPLHFGNGTRLTVT.

This clone was counted only a few times. The rearrangement joins TRBV27 to TRBJ2-3, with 7 bases that match TRBD2. The V gene's germline CDR1 is MNHEY and CDR2 SMNVEV (reference sequence). The ends lost 3 bases at V and 1 base at J; junction bases unmatched: 10. The CDR3 is made up of 17 amino acids. CDR3 sequence (DNA): TGTGCCAGCAGTTTGATTGGTGGCGGGAGCGGCACAGATACGCAGTATTTT. It codes for CASSLIGGGSGTDTQYF.

A few counts support this clone. The chain has TRBV28 and TRBJ2-7; 8 bases fit TRBD1. The CDR3 totals 15 residues. Trimming cost V 8 bases and J 1 base; bases outside gene matches: 10. Germline-derived CDR1 and CDR2 are MDHEN and SYDVKM. The CDR3 bases are TGTGCCAGCGGCAAGACCGGGACAGGATCCTACGAGCAGTACTTC. Its translation: CASGKTGTGSYEQYF.

This clone showed up just a few times. The chain links TRBV5-1 to TRBJ1-2, with 11 bases identical to TRBD1. The CDR3 loop spans 14 amino acids. After removal of 3 bases from V and 8 bases from J, the junction contained 6 bases not matched to a gene. Germline assignment: CDR1 SGHRS and CDR2 YFSETQ. In DNA, the CDR3 is TGCGCCAGCAGCTGGGGACAGGGGGAGTTGGGCTACACCTTC. Translated, it gives CASSWGQGELGYTF. Complete variable domain (other parts from reference TRBV5-1 and TRBJ1-2): KAGVTQTPRYLIKTRGQQVTLSCSPISGHRSVSWYQQTPGQGLQFLFEYFSETQRNKGNFPGRFSGRQFSNSRSEMNVSTLELGDSALYLCASSWGQGELGYTFGSGTRLTVV.

This clone showed up just once. This chain joins TRBV7-2 and TRBJ2-7; 9 positions agree with TRBD2. This CDR3 comprises 16 residues. The junction had 12 bases not matched to a gene; V was cut back by 5 bases and J by 4 bases. The germline CDR1 and CDR2 sequences are SGHTA and FQGNSA. This CDR3 reads CASSPGGREGRYEQYF. The CDR3 DNA reads TGTGCCAGCAGCCCCGGGGGGCGGGAGGGCCGGTACGAGCAGTACTTC.

Only a few counts were recorded for this clone. J is TRBJ2-7 and V is TRBV6-1; tentative D call: TRBD2 (5 bases). The CDR3 length is 16 residues. Looked up from germline, CDR1 is MNHNS and CDR2 is SASEGT. V was clipped by 2 bases and J by 4 bases, with 18 bases between them. This CDR3 is CASSERSGLEGYEQYF. The CDR3 DNA reads TGTGCCAGCAGTGAACGGAGCGGCCTGGAAGGGTACGAGCAGTACTTC.

As for this clone: It may be a read error: a sequence one base away is much more abundant. The chain combines TRBV7-8 with TRBJ1-1; D is unresolved. This CDR3 is built from 13 residues. V lost 1 base and J 1 base, leaving 4 bases between the germline ends. Germline loops: CDR1 SGHVS, CDR2 FQNEAQ. The CDR3 nucleotides read TGTGCCAGCAGCTTAGACAGGAACACTGAAGCTTTCTTT. As protein: CASSLDRNTEAFF. Based on the CDR3 plus reference TRBV7-8 and TRBJ1-1, the full variable domain is GAGVSQSPRYKVAKRGQDVALRCDPISGHVSLFWYQQALGQGPEFLTYFQNEAQLDKSGLPSDRFFAERPEGSVSTLKIQRTQQEDSAVYLCASSLDRNTEAFFGQGTRLTVV.